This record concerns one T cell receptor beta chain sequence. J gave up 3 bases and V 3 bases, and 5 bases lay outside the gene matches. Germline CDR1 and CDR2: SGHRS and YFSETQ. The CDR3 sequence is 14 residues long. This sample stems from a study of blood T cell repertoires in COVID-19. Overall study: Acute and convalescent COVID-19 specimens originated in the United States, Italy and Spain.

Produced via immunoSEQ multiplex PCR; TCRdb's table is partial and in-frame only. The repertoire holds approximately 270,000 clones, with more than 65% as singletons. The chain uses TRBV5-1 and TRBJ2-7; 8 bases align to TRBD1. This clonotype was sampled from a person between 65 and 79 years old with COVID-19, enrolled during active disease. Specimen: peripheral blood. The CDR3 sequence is CASSSGQGNYEQYF. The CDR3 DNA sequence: TGCGCCAGCAGCTCTGGACAGGGTAACTACGAGCAGTACTTC.